What follows are 30 T cell receptor beta chains derived from one specimen sequenced in a study of CD8+ T cells in alopecia areata. TCR sequencing used cDNA made by reverse transcription of extracted RNA. Profiled with immunoSEQ multiplex PCR; TCRdb holds only in-frame clones, not every one. The sample lists about 160,000 clones, more than 75% occurring once. The material was CD8+ T cells sorted from blood, obtained at week 0. These receptors came from a human donor with alopecia areata.

V is TRBV2 and J is TRBJ2-7, with 8 bases that match TRBD2. The CDR3 totals 16 residues. Germline V lookup: CDR1 SNHLY, CDR2 FYNNEI. Trimming removed 1 base from V and 3 bases from J; junction bases left unmatched: 8. CDR3 residues: CASSEVVGLAHYEQYF. CDR3 nucleotide sequence: TGTGCCAGCAGTGAAGTCGTTGGACTAGCTCACTACGAGCAGTACTTC.

The chain uses TRBV14 and TRBJ1-5, with 9 nucleotides matching TRBD1. CDR3 length: 17 amino acids. Germline CDR1 reads SGHDN; CDR2 reads FVKESK. With V trimmed by 7 bases and J by 3 bases, 13 bases remained unmatched. This CDR3 reads CASTDYGGQGHNQPQHF. CDR3 nucleotides: TGTGCCAGCACCGATTACGGAGGACAGGGGCACAATCAGCCCCAGCATTTT.

The rearrangement joins TRBV10-3 to TRBJ2-7; D gene unclear. CDR3 size: 12 residues. V lost 5 bases to trimming and J lost 5 bases, with 10 bases between them. Looked up from germline, CDR1 is ENHRY and CDR2 is SYGVKD. In DNA form, the CDR3 reads TGTGCCATCAGTCCCCCGGGTCACGAGCAGTACTTC. Its protein is CAISPPGHEQYF.

This clone was recorded once. The rearrangement joins TRBV6-5 to TRBJ2-5; TRBD1 aligns across 9 bases. V trimming: 3 bases; J trimming: 4 bases; junction bases outside the gene matches: 6. This CDR3 region has 15 residues. In germline, CDR1 is MNHEY, CDR2 SVGAGI. The chain's CDR3 is CASSYQLDRGETQYF. The CDR3 nucleotides read TGTGCCAGCAGTTATCAATTGGACAGGGGAGAGACCCAGTACTTC.

The genes are TRBV9 and TRBJ2-5, with 10 bases that match TRBD1. CDR1 is SGDLS, CDR2 YYNGEE, per germline. The length of the CDR3 is 15 residues. V dropped 3 bases and J dropped 4; count of bases not matched to a gene: 6. CDR3: CASSDKDRGGETQYF. CDR3 DNA sequence: TGTGCCAGCAGCGACAAGGACAGGGGGGGAGAGACCCAGTACTTC. The complete variable domain, with remaining parts taken from reference TRBV9 and TRBJ2-5, reads DSGVTQTPKHLITATGQRVTLRCSPRSGDLSVYWYQQSLDQGLQFLIQYYNGEERAKGNILERFSAQQFPDLHSELNLSSLELGDSALYFCASSDKDRGGETQYFGPGTRLLVL.

This sequence joins TRBV4-1 and TRBJ2-5, with D perhaps TRBD2 (6 bases). Matching the DNA end better, TRBJ2-7 makes the J call doubtful. CDR1 and CDR2 from the germline V gene are MGHRA and YSYEKL. The CDR3 loop spans 15 amino acids. CDR3 DNA sequence: TGCGCCAGCAGCCAGGAGGGGCAGGGCAACTACGAGCAGTACTTC. Residues: CASSQEGQGNYEQYF.

CDR3 loop: CASSFQGQLEKLFF. The CDR3 DNA reads as TGTGCCAGCAGCTTCCAAGGACAGCTTGAAAAACTGTTTTTT. The rearrangement links TRBV5-6 to TRBJ1-4; the D gene is possibly TRBD1 (6 bases). CDR3 length: 14 amino acids. V gave up 2 bases and J gave up 7 bases, with 12 bases separating them. Germline loops: CDR1 SGHDT, CDR2 YYEEEE.

The chain recombines TRBV6-6 with TRBJ2-7; D gene ambiguous. The CDR3 has 16 amino acids. V was trimmed by 3 bases and J by 5 bases, leaving 20 bases between them. Germline V gene data show CDR1 as MNHNY and CDR2 as SVGAGI (reference sequence). Here the CDR3 reads CASSYLGRPIPNEQYF. Here the CDR3 DNA reads TGTGCCAGCAGTTATTTAGGGCGCCCGATACCCAACGAGCAGTACTTC.

The J gene is TRBJ2-7, the V gene TRBV18; D is perhaps TRBD1 (6 bases). The CDR3 is 15 amino acids. Germline V CDR1 and CDR2: KGHSH, LQKENI. Deletions cut 3 bases from V and 0 bases from J, with 12 bases between. CDR3 in DNA: TGTGCCAGCTCACCCTGGGGGCCTGACTCCTACGAGCAGTACTTC. Translation: CASSPWGPDSYEQYF.

This sequence joins TRBV29-1 and TRBJ1-1; D is possibly TRBD1 (5 bases). Germline V gives CDR1 SQVTM, CDR2 ANQGSEA. V was clipped by 2 bases and J by 5 bases, with 9 bases between them. This CDR3 has 12 amino acids. The CDR3 loop reads CSVESGWTEAFF. The DNA for the CDR3 is TGCAGCGTTGAATCAGGGTGGACTGAAGCTTTCTTT.

V and J are TRBV30 and TRBJ2-7; no firm D call. The V gene lost 5 bases and the J gene lost 2 bases, with 13 bases spanning the gap. CDR3 length: 13 amino acids. Germline assignment: CDR1 GTSNPN and CDR2 SVGIG (reference sequence). CDR3 in DNA: TGTGCCTGGGAAGGGCCTCGGGCCTACGAGCAGTACTTC. This sequence encodes CAWEGPRAYEQYF.

The chain joins TRBV30 to TRBJ2-1, with 10 bases matching TRBD2. The J segment lost 7 bases and the V segment lost 2 bases, leaving 8 bases of the junction unmatched. The CDR3 runs 15 residues. Germline CDR1 and CDR2: GTSNPN and SVGIG (reference sequence). CDR3 in amino acids: CAWSHLAGVMNEQFF. The CDR3 region has the DNA TGTGCCTGGAGTCACCTAGCGGGAGTAATGAATGAGCAGTTCTTC.

The count of this clone is one. The V gene is TRBV11-2, the J gene TRBJ1-2; a weak D match, TRBD1 (6 bases). V lost 4 bases to trimming and J lost 6 bases, with 24 bases between them. CDR1 is SGHAT, CDR2 FQNNGV, per germline. This CDR3 contains 17 residues. The CDR3 reads CASSWGKTGAVPDGYTF. CDR3 coding DNA: TGTGCCAGCAGCTGGGGCAAGACAGGAGCCGTCCCGGATGGCTACACCTTC.

This clone was observed a few times. The chain combines TRBV6-6 with TRBJ2-5; D possibly uses TRBD1 or TRBD2 (5 bases each). Germline CDR1 reads MNHNY; CDR2 reads SVGAGI (reference sequence). Between the trimmed V and J ends, which lost 8 bases and 3 bases, there was a span of 16 bases. The CDR3 is 14 residues long. CDR3 protein: CASLLGDWEETQYF. For the CDR3, the DNA is TGTGCCAGCCTTCTGGGGGATTGGGAAGAGACCCAGTACTTC.

The CDR3 nucleotides are TGTGCCACCAGCAGACCACCCAACAATGAGCAGTTCTTC. Its translation is CATSRPPNNEQFF. The chain is built from TRBV15 and TRBJ2-1; D is uncertain. With 2 bases removed from V and 5 bases from J, the gap between germline ends came to 7 bases. There are 13 residues in the CDR3. From germline, CDR1 is LNHNV and CDR2 YYDKDF (reference sequence).

The gene calls are TRBV4-2 and TRBJ2-1; 10 bases are shared with TRBD2. The CDR3 has 15 amino acids. Losses at the gene ends were 0 bases for V and 8 bases for J; bases not matched to a gene: 4. The germline CDR1 and CDR2 sequences are LGHNA and YNFKEQ. CDR3 protein: CASSQEASGSYEQFF. DNA of the CDR3: TGTGCCAGCAGCCAAGAGGCTAGCGGGAGCTATGAGCAGTTCTTC.

This sequence joins TRBV19 and TRBJ2-1; D is possibly TRBD1 or TRBD2 (5 bases each). Trimming cost V 8 bases and J 8 bases, with 16 bases left between them. Germline CDR1 LNHDA, CDR2 SQIVND (reference sequence). There are 13 residues in the CDR3. CDR3 DNA sequence: TGTGCCAGTCCCGGGGCTATCGGCGATGAGCAGTTCTTC. Its translation is CASPGAIGDEQFF. Supplemented by reference TRBV19 and TRBJ2-1, the full variable domain reads DGGITQSPKYLFRKEGQNVTLSCEQNLNHDAMYWYRQDPGQGLRLIYYSQIVNDFQKGDIAEGYSVSREKKESFPLTVTSAQKNPTAFYLCASPGAIGDEQFFGPGTRLTVL.

This clone was seen a single time. The V and J genes are TRBV11-2 and TRBJ2-7; D remains ambiguous. This CDR3 region has 12 residues. Trimming pared 2 bases from V and 4 bases from J, leaving 6 bases between. Germline CDR1 reads SGHAT; CDR2 reads FQNNGV. Written as DNA, the CDR3 is TGTGCCAGCAGCTTACAGGCGTACGAGCAGTACTTC. It codes for CASSLQAYEQYF.

Only a few counts were recorded for this clone. The rearrangement joins TRBV27 to TRBJ1-2; D may be TRBD1 (6 bases). The CDR3 is 14 residues long. CDR1 and CDR2 from the germline V gene are MNHEY and SMNVEV (reference sequence). The germline V and J ends were trimmed by 5 bases and 2 bases, with 12 bases remaining between them. The CDR3 spells CASSPRGANYGYTF. As DNA, the CDR3 is TGTGCCAGCAGTCCACGGGGGGCCAACTATGGCTACACCTTC.

The chain employs TRBV19 and TRBJ1-5; D not resolved. From germline, CDR1 is LNHDA and CDR2 SQIVND (reference sequence). Trimming removed 3 bases at V and 1 base at J, with 7 bases between. The length of the CDR3 is 14 residues. The CDR3 DNA sequence: TGTGCCAGTAGTATTCTCACGAGCAATCAGCCCCAGCATTTT. Its translation is CASSILTSNQPQHF.

This clone came up a few times. This chain uses TRBV7-8 with TRBJ2-3; no clear D. V gave up 1 base and J gave up 6 bases, with 8 bases separating them. Germline CDR1 is SGHVS and CDR2 is FQNEAQ. The length of the CDR3 is 13 residues. The CDR3 DNA is TGTGCCAGCAGCTTAGGTCCCGGCGATACGCAGTATTTT. This encodes CASSLGPGDTQYF.

This clone has just a few counts. This sequence joins TRBV27 and TRBJ1-1; unclear D gene. Germline CDR1 is MNHEY and CDR2 is SMNVEV (reference sequence). The CDR3 length is 15 residues. V was trimmed by 2 bases and J by 0 bases, leaving 10 bases between them. The DNA of the CDR3 is TGTGCCAGCAGTTTACTTGGCGCCTTGAACACTGAAGCTTTCTTT. It specifies CASSLLGALNTEAFF.

V is TRBV5-6 and J is TRBJ2-1; D call uncertain. This CDR3 has 13 amino acids. Germline V gene data show CDR1 as SGHDT and CDR2 as YYEEEE. Trimming stripped 3 bases from V and 0 bases from J, with 4 bases between. CDR3 protein: CASSSGSYNEQFF. CDR3 nucleotide sequence: TGTGCCAGCAGCTCGGGCTCCTACAATGAGCAGTTCTTC. Full variable domain (rest looked up from reference TRBV5-6 and TRBJ2-1): DAGVTQSPTHLIKTRGQQVTLRCSPKSGHDTVSWYQQALGQGPQFIFQYYEEEERQRGNFPDRFSGHQFPNYSSELNVNALLLGDSALYLCASSSGSYNEQFFGPGTRLTVL.

The CDR3 DNA follows: TGCAGCGTGGTCGGGGGAAACTACAATGAGCAGTTCTTC. Protein: CSVVGGNYNEQFF. The rearrangement links TRBV29-1 to TRBJ2-1, with D possibly TRBD2 on 6 matching bases. Looked up from germline, CDR1 is SQVTM and CDR2 is ANQGSEA. V was cut by 6 bases and J by 3 bases, with 12 bases left in between. The CDR3 runs to 13 residues.

The CDR3 here is CASSLNTDTQYF. The CDR3 DNA sequence: TGTGCCAGCAGTTTAAACACAGATACGCAGTATTTT. The genes are TRBV27 and TRBJ2-3; D unclear. CDR1 is MNHEY and CDR2 is SMNVEV in the germline V gene (reference sequence). This CDR3 region has 12 residues. Trimming stripped 2 bases from V and 2 bases from J, with 2 bases between.

CDR3 in amino acids: CASSLNGPGDTEAFF. In DNA, the CDR3 is TGCGCCAGCAGCTTGAACGGCCCAGGGGACACTGAAGCTTTCTTT. V and J are TRBV5-1 and TRBJ1-1, with D possibly matching TRBD1 (6 bases). V lost 1 base, J lost 3 bases, and 13 bases lay in between. The CDR3 runs 15 residues. The germline gives CDR1 SGHRS, CDR2 YFSETQ.

The rearrangement links TRBV14 to TRBJ2-2; D is undetermined. Trimming stripped 5 bases from V and 7 bases from J, with 5 bases between. Germline CDR1 and CDR2: SGHDN and FVKESK. The CDR3 has 11 residues. As DNA, the CDR3 is TGTGCCAGCAGCATCGGCGGGGAGCTGTTTTTT. Protein sequence: CASSIGGELFF.

The J gene is TRBJ1-2, the V gene TRBV29-1; 8 bases match TRBD1. Germline loops: CDR1 SQVTM, CDR2 ANQGSEA. The CDR3 covers 13 residues. J was trimmed by 4 bases and V by 4 bases; bases with no gene match: 5. CDR3 sequence reads: CSVATGDFYGYTF. For the CDR3, the DNA is TGCAGCGTTGCGACAGGGGATTTCTATGGCTACACCTTC.

This clone appeared once. V usage is TRBV6-5 and J usage is TRBJ2-3, with D possibly matching TRBD1 (6 bases). Germline loops: CDR1 MNHEY, CDR2 SVGAGI. V lost 0 bases to trimming and J lost 2 bases, with 12 bases between them. CDR3 size: 16 residues. In nucleotides, the CDR3 is TGTGCCAGCAGTTACTCCATGGGGGCCATCACAGATACGCAGTATTTT. It codes for CASSYSMGAITDTQYF.

The chain uses TRBV7-9 and TRBJ1-5, with D uncertain. This CDR3 contains 12 residues. Trimming removed 4 bases at V and 12 bases at J, with 13 bases between. Germline CDR1 and CDR2: SEHNR and FQNEAQ (reference sequence). The CDR3 loop reads CASSSVSADQHF. The CDR3 coding sequence is TGTGCCAGCAGCTCCGTTTCCGCAGACCAGCATTTT.